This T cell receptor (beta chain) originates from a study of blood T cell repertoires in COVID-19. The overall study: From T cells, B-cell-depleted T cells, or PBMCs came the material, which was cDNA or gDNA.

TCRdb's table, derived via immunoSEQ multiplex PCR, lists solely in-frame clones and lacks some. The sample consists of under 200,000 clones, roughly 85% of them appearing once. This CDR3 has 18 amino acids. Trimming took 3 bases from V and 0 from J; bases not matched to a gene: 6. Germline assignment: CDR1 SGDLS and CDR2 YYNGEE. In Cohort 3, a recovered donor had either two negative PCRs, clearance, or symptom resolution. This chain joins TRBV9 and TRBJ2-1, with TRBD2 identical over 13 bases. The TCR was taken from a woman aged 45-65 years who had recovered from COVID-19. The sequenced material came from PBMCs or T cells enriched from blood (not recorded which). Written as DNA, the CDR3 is TGTGCCAGCAGCGAGGTGGGACTAGCGGGGTCCTCCTACAATGAGCAGTTCTTC. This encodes CASSEVGLAGSSYNEQFF.